The 20 T cell receptor beta chains given below trace back to one sample, sequenced in a study of T cells in Graves' hyperthyroidism and ophthalmopathy. TCR beta CDR3 sequences were amplified from RNA transcripts. Researchers ran a first-round RT-PCR on the TCR CDR3 using the HTBI primer set. TCRdb re-analysed the multiplex PCR reads in MiXCR, keeping a single row per CDR3 protein. The table includes 600,000 or so distinct CDR3 sequences, approximately 14% detected once. The sample taken for sequencing was blood. Receptor source: a young woman with Graves' ophthalmopathy.

This clonotype was seen ten or more times. The rearrangement uses TRBV10-3 and TRBJ1-2, with a possible D match to TRBD1 (5 bases). The CDR3 loop spans 13 amino acids. Germline CDR1 reads ENHRY; CDR2 reads SYGVKD. V lost 3 bases, J lost 7 bases, and 12 bases lay in between. The DNA for the CDR3 is TGTGCCATCAGTGATCGGGACGGCGCTGGCTACACCTTC. It encodes CAISDRDGAGYTF.

The sample holds a few counts of this clonotype. The CDR3 reads CASLGEPTNEKLFF. The CDR3 nucleotides are TGTGCTAGTCTGGGCGAACCAACTAATGAAAAACTGTTTTTT. The J gene is TRBJ1-4, the V gene TRBV12-5; D unclear. The CDR3 is 14 amino acids. In germline, CDR1 is LGHNT, CDR2 FRNRAP. Trimming removed 8 bases from V and 0 bases from J, with 10 bases in between.

A few counts support this clonotype. The chain couples TRBV7-9 to TRBJ1-5, with 8 nucleotides matching TRBD1. The CDR3 is 15 residues long. Germline CDR1 is SEHNR and CDR2 is FQNEAQ (reference sequence). Trimming took 6 bases from V and 7 from J; bases not matched to a gene: 11. The CDR3 DNA is TGTGCCAGCAGTCCCCACCAGGGGGCTTGGCAGCCCCAGCATTTT. Residues: CASSPHQGAWQPQHF.

This clonotype was counted only a few times. The chain links TRBV6-1 to TRBJ2-5; D might be TRBD1 (6 bases). V gave up 6 bases and J gave up 0 bases, with 14 bases separating them. This CDR3 spans 15 amino acids. Germline V gene lookup returns CDR1 MNHNS and CDR2 SASEGT. The CDR3 spells CASRLGQLYQETQYF. The DNA for the CDR3 is TGTGCCAGCAGATTAGGACAGCTATACCAAGAGACCCAGTACTTC.

This clonotype was found many times. The CDR3 loop is CASSLGTGGRGDQPQHF. For the CDR3, the DNA is TGCGCCAGCAGCTTGGGGACAGGGGGCAGGGGAGATCAGCCCCAGCATTTT. The genes are TRBV5-1 and TRBJ1-5; 11 positions agree with TRBD1. The germline V gene encodes CDR1 SGHRS and CDR2 YFSETQ. V shed 0 bases and J 5 bases; nucleotides not matched to a gene: 7. This CDR3 has 17 residues.

This clonotype was picked up many times. The chain couples TRBV20-1 to TRBJ2-7; D uncertain. Trimming took off 0 bases at V and 3 bases at J, with 21 bases between the two ends. In germline, CDR1 is DFQATT, CDR2 SNEGSKA (reference sequence). This CDR3 has 17 amino acids. The CDR3 DNA sequence: TGCAGTGCTAGAGATCGATTCCAGTATGGGCCCCACTACGAGCAGTACTTC. This translates into CSARDRFQYGPHYEQYF.

This clonotype has just a few counts. The chain links TRBV5-6 to TRBJ1-4; D ambiguous. The CDR3 loop spans 17 amino acids. Germline V gives CDR1 SGHDT, CDR2 YYEEEE. Between the trimmed V and J ends, which lost 4 bases and 5 bases, there was a span of 21 bases. CDR3 sequence: CASSPDKSLWENEKLFF. The CDR3, as DNA: TGTGCCAGCAGCCCGGATAAGAGTCTATGGGAGAATGAAAAACTGTTTTTT. The full variable domain, with the rest looked up from reference TRBV5-6 and TRBJ1-4, is DAGVTQSPTHLIKTRGQQVTLRCSPKSGHDTVSWYQQALGQGPQFIFQYYEEEERQRGNFPDRFSGHQFPNYSSELNVNALLLGDSALYLCASSPDKSLWENEKLFFGSGTQLSVL.

This clonotype has more than one count but fewer than ten. The chain is built from TRBV4-1 and TRBJ1-1; weak D call: TRBD1 (5 bases). V was cut by 3 bases and J by 2 bases, with 13 bases left in between. From germline, CDR1 is MGHRA and CDR2 YSYEKL. The CDR3 is made up of 15 amino acids. The CDR3 sequence is CASSHGRGENTEAFF. The CDR3 nucleotides read TGCGCCAGCAGCCACGGTCGAGGGGAAAACACTGAAGCTTTCTTT.

This clonotype was found a few times. V and J are TRBV6-2 or TRBV6-3 and TRBJ1-2; D is unclear. Germline lookup yields CDR1 MNHEY and CDR2 SVGEGT. CDR3 length: 11 residues. V shed 6 bases and J shed 8 bases, with 10 bases lying between them. For the CDR3, the DNA is TGTGCCAGCAGGACTCGAAACGGCTACACCTTC. Encoded protein: CASRTRNGYTF.

This clonotype appeared many times. V is TRBV10-3 and J is TRBJ2-3; perhaps TRBD2 as D (5 bases). CDR3 length: 13 amino acids. Germline CDR1 is ENHRY and CDR2 is SYGVKD. The ends were cut back, 3 bases at V and 6 bases at J, with 10 bases in the middle. CDR3 residues: CAISEVDSDTQYF. CDR3 sequence (DNA): TGTGCCATCAGTGAAGTGGACTCCGATACGCAGTATTTT.

This clonotype was seen ten or more times. The J gene is TRBJ1-4, the V gene TRBV5-1; TRBD1 matches at 8 bases. Trimming at V came to 0 bases and at J to 5 bases, leaving 6 bases not matched to a gene. Germline values: CDR1 SGHRS, CDR2 YFSETQ. This CDR3 has 16 amino acids. CDR3 loop: CASSLETGTGNEKLFF. The DNA for the CDR3 is TGCGCCAGCAGCTTGGAAACCGGGACAGGCAATGAAAAACTGTTTTTT. The complete variable domain, with remaining parts taken from reference TRBV5-1 and TRBJ1-4, reads KAGVTQTPRYLIKTRGQQVTLSCSPISGHRSVSWYQQTPGQGLQFLFEYFSETQRNKGNFPGRFSGRQFSNSRSEMNVSTLELGDSALYLCASSLETGTGNEKLFFGSGTQLSVL.

This clonotype was counted ten times or more. This rearrangement joins TRBV11-3 to TRBJ2-7; D is unresolved. This CDR3 is 12 amino acids long. Germline assignment: CDR1 SGHNT and CDR2 YENEEA. Between the trimmed V and J ends, which lost 5 bases and 5 bases, there was a span of 10 bases. CDR3 amino acids: CASSPPGDEQYF. CDR3 in DNA: TGTGCCAGCAGCCCCCCTGGCGACGAGCAGTACTTC.

This clonotype was seen at least ten times. The rearrangement uses TRBV7-9 and TRBJ2-7; 8 bases align to TRBD1. The CDR3 has 14 amino acids. The germline V gene encodes CDR1 SEHNR and CDR2 FQNEAQ (reference sequence). J lost 4 bases, V lost 4 bases, and 6 bases had no gene match. The DNA of the CDR3 is TGTGCCAGCAGCTCCACGCAGGGGGCGTACGAGCAGTACTTC. Its protein is CASSSTQGAYEQYF.

This clonotype was observed many times. V is TRBV24-1 and J is TRBJ2-7; 7 positions agree with TRBD1. This CDR3 has 14 residues. The junction had 6 bases not matched to a gene; V was cut back by 6 bases and J by 2 bases. Germline assignment: CDR1 KGHDR and CDR2 SFDVKD. The CDR3 reads CATSNWDRAYEQYF. The CDR3 DNA follows: TGTGCCACCAGTAACTGGGACAGAGCCTACGAGCAGTACTTC.

Many counts were recorded for this clonotype. The chain is built from TRBV7-2 and TRBJ2-5, with 10 bases fitting TRBD2. The CDR3 consists of 15 residues. Germline V gene lookup returns CDR1 SGHTA and CDR2 FQGNSA. V lost 5 bases and J lost 5; bases outside the gene matches: 8. The CDR3 region is CASSPRAGGIETQYF. CDR3 coding DNA: TGTGCCAGCAGCCCTAGAGCGGGAGGGATCGAGACCCAGTACTTC.

The sample holds many counts of this clonotype. This rearrangement joins TRBV28 to TRBJ2-7, with 7 bases that match TRBD1. The CDR3 length is 15 residues. From germline, CDR1 is MDHEN and CDR2 SYDVKM. Germline trimming cut 2 bases from V and 5 bases from J; bases unmatched to any gene: 9. CDR3 protein: CASSLEGQIFNEQYF. The CDR3 DNA reads as TGTGCCAGCAGTTTAGAGGGACAGATCTTCAACGAGCAGTACTTC.

This clonotype was recorded a few times. The chain carries TRBV6-1 and TRBJ1-6; D ambiguous. In germline, CDR1 is MNHNS, CDR2 SASEGT. The V end was cut by 6 bases, the J end by 4 bases, with 13 bases between. The CDR3 is made up of 15 amino acids. CDR3 residues: CASSSARAYNSPLHF. In DNA, the CDR3 is TGTGCCAGCAGCTCTGCGCGGGCATATAATTCACCCCTCCACTTT.

This clonotype occurred a few times. The CDR3 coding sequence is TGTGCCAGCAGCTTTTCCTTGGGACAGACCTACGAGCAGTACTTC. It is translated as CASSFSLGQTYEQYF. The chain uses TRBV7-6 and TRBJ2-7, with 7 bases aligning to TRBD1. CDR3 length equals 15 residues. The J segment lost 2 bases and the V segment lost 3 bases, leaving 7 bases of the junction unmatched. CDR1 is SGHVS, CDR2 FNYEAQ, per germline. Full variable domain (remainder filled in from reference TRBV7-6 and TRBJ2-7): GAGVSQSPRYKVTKRGQDVALRCDPISGHVSLYWYRQALGQGPEFLTYFNYEAQQDKSGLPNDRFSAERPEGSISTLTIQRTEQRDSAMYRCASSFSLGQTYEQYFGPGTRLTVT.

There are many counts of this clonotype. The chain is built from TRBV28 and TRBJ1-5; D gene uncertain. Germline CDR1 MDHEN, CDR2 SYDVKM. Trimming took off 3 bases at V and 2 bases at J, with 8 bases between the two ends. This CDR3 has 14 amino acids. The DNA for the CDR3 is TGTGCCAGCAGTTTCTTCACAGGCAATCAGCCCCAGCATTTT. Translating gives CASSFFTGNQPQHF. Based on the CDR3 plus reference TRBV28 and TRBJ1-5, the full variable domain is DVKVTQSSRYLVKRTGEKVFLECVQDMDHENMFWYRQDPGLGLRLIYFSYDVKMKEKGDIPEGYSVSREKKERFSLILESASTNQTSMYLCASSFFTGNQPQHFGDGTRLSIL.

This clonotype has a count of ten or more. CDR3 in amino acids: CASSVASNQPQHF. The CDR3 DNA reads TGTGCCAGCAGCGTAGCTTCGAATCAGCCCCAGCATTTT. The V gene is TRBV9, the J gene TRBJ1-5; D unresolved. In germline, CDR1 is SGDLS, CDR2 YYNGEE. The CDR3 runs 13 residues. V shed 0 bases and J shed 4 bases, with 5 bases lying between them.